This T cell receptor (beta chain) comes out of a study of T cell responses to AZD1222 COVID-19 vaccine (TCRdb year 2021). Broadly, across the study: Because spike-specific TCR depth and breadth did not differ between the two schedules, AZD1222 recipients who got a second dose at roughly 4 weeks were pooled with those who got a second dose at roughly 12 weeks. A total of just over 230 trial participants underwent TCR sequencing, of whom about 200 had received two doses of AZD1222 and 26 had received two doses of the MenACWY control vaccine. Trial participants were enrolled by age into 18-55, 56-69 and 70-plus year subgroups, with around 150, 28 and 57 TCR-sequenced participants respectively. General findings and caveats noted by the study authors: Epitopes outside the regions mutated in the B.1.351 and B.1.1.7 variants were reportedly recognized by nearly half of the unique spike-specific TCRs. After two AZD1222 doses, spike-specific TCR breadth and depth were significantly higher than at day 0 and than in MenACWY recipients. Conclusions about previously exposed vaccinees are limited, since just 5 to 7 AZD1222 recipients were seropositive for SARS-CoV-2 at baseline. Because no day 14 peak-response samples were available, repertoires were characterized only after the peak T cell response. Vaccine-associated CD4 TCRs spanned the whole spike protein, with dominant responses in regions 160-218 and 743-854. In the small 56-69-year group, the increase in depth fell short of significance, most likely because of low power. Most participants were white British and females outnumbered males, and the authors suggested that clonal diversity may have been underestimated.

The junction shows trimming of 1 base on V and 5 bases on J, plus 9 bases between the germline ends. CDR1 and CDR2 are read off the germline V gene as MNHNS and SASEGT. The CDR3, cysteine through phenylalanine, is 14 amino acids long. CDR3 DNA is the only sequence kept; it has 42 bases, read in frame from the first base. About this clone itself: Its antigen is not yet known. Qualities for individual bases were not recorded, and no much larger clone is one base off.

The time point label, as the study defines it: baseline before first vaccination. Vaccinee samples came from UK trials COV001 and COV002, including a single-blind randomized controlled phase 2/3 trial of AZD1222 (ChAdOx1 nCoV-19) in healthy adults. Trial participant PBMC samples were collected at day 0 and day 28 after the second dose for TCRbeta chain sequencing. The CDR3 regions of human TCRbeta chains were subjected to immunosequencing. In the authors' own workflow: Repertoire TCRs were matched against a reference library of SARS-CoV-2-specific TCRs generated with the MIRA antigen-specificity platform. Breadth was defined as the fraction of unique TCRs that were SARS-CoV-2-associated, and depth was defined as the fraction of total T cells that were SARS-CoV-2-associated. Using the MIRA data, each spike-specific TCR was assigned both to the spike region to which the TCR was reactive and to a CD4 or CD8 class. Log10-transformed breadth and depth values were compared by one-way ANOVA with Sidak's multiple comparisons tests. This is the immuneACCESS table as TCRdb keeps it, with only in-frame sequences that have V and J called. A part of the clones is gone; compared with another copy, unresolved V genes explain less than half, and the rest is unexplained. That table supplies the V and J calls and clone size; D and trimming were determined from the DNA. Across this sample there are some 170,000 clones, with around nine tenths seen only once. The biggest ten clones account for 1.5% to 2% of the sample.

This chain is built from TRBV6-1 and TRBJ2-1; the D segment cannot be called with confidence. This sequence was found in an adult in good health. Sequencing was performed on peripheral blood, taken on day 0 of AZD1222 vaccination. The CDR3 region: CASSEEVNHNEQFF. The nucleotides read TGTGCCAGCAGTGAAGAGGTAAATCACAATGAGCAGTTCTTC.